This T cell receptor (beta chain) comes out of a study of response to subunit inactivated influenza vaccine. TCRdb re-called the RT-PCR reads through MiXCR, storing one row per CDR3 protein. The table has more than 600,000 distinct CDR3 sequences, around a sixth seen once. This clonotype was seen repeatedly, ten times or more. With 2 bases removed from V and 2 bases from J, the gap between germline ends came to 9 bases. Germline lookup yields CDR1 MNHEY and CDR2 SMNVEV (reference sequence). This CDR3 spans 14 amino acids. Sequencing was performed on PBMCs from blood, taken more than 4 days after vaccination. The chain is built from TRBV27 and TRBJ1-2; D gene unclear. The origin of this receptor is a man aged 45-65 years who received an inactivated influenza vaccine. The CDR3 loop is CASSLHWSNYGYTF. The CDR3 coding sequence is TGTGCCAGCAGTTTACACTGGTCCAACTATGGCTACACCTTC.